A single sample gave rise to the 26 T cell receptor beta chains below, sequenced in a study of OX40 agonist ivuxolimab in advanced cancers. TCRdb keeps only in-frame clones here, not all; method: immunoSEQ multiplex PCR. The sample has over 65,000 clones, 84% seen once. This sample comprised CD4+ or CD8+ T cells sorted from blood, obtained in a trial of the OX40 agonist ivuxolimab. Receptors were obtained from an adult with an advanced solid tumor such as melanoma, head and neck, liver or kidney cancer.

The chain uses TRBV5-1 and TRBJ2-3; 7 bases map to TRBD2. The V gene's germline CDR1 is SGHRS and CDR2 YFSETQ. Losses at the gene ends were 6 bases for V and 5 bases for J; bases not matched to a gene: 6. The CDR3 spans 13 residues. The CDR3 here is CASTAAGEDTQYF. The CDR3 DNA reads TGCGCCAGCACGGCGGCGGGGGAAGATACGCAGTATTTT.

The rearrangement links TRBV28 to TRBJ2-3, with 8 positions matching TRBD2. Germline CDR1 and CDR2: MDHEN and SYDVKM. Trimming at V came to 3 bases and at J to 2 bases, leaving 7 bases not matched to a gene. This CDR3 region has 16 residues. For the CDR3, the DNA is TGTGCCAGCAGTTTTACTAGCGGCTATTTCACAGATACGCAGTATTTT. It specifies CASSFTSGYFTDTQYF.

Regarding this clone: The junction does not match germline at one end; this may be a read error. CDR3 coding DNA: TGTGCCAGCAGCCCGGAGGGTGGATGGGGGCACTTC. It specifies CASSPEGGWGHF. V gene TRBV11-1 combines with J gene TRBJ2-5; D could derive from TRBD1 or TRBD2 (6 bases each). Germline lookup yields CDR1 SGHAT and CDR2 FQDESV (reference sequence). The CDR3 consists of 12 residues.

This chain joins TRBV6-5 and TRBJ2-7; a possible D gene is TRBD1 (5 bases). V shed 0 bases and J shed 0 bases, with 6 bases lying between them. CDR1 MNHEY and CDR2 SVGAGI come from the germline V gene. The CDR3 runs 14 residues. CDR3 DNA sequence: TGTGCCAGCAGTTACTCACAGGACTCCTACGAGCAGTACTTC. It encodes CASSYSQDSYEQYF.

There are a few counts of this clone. The CDR3 DNA follows: TGCGCCAGCAGCGACGTGTCCACTGAAGCTTTCTTT. Its translation: CASSDVSTEAFF. This chain links TRBV10-2 with TRBJ1-1; D is unresolved. CDR1 is WSHSY, CDR2 SAAADI, per germline. Trimming removed 6 bases at V and 4 bases at J, with 9 bases between. This CDR3 has 12 amino acids.

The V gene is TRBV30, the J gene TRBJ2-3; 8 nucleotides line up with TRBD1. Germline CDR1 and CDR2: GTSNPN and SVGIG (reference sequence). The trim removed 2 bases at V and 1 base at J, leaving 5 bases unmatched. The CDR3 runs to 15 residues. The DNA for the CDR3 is TGTGCCTGGAGTAGTGGCAGGGGGCGCACAGATACGCAGTATTTT. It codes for CAWSSGRGRTDTQYF.

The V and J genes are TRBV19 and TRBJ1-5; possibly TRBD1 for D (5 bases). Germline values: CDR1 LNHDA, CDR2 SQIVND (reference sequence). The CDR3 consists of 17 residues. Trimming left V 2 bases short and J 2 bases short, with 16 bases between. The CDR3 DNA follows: TGTGCCAGTAGTATATCTCAGGGTGGGCTCCGCAATCAGCCCCAGCATTTT. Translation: CASSISQGGLRNQPQHF.

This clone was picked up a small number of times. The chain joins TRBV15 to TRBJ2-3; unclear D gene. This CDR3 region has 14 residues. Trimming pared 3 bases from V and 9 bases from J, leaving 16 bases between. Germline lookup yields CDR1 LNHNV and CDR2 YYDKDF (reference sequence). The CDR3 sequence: CATSRGIAGETQYF. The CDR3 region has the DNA TGTGCCACCAGCAGGGGGATAGCTGGAGAGACGCAGTATTTT.

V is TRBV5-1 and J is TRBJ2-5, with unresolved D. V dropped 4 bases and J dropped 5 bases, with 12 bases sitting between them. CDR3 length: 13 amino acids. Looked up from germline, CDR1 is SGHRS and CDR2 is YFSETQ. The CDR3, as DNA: TGCGCCAGCAGCCCTCTCGACGGGGAGACCCAGTACTTC. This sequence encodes CASSPLDGETQYF.

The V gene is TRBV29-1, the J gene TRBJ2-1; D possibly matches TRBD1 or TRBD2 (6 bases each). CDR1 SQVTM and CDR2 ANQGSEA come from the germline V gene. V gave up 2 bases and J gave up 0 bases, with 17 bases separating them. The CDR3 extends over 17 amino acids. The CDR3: CSVEPTGYGGSYNEQFF. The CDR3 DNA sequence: TGCAGCGTTGAACCAACAGGGTACGGGGGCTCCTACAATGAGCAGTTCTTC.

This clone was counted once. Written as DNA, the CDR3 is TGCGCCAGCAGCTTGGATCTGGAGACCCAGTACTTC. Translation gives CASSLDLETQYF. This chain uses TRBV5-1 with TRBJ2-5; D uncertain. Germline V lookup: CDR1 SGHRS, CDR2 YFSETQ. The CDR3 extends over 12 amino acids. Trimming removed 0 bases from V and 5 bases from J, with 5 bases in between.

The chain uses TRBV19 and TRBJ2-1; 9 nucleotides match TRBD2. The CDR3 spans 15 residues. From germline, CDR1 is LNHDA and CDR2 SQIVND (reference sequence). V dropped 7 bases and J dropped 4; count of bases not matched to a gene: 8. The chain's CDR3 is CASTLGGRVYNEQFF. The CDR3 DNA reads TGTGCCAGTACCCTGGGCGGGAGGGTTTACAATGAGCAGTTCTTC.

CDR3 loop: CAWRAQGNTEAFF. The CDR3 coding sequence is TGTGCCTGGAGAGCACAGGGGAACACTGAAGCTTTCTTT. The chain joins TRBV30 to TRBJ1-1, with D tentatively TRBD1 (6 bases). This CDR3 is 13 amino acids long. CDR1 GTSNPN and CDR2 SVGIG come from the germline V gene (reference sequence). The V and J ends lost 3 bases and 1 base respectively, with 9 bases between them.

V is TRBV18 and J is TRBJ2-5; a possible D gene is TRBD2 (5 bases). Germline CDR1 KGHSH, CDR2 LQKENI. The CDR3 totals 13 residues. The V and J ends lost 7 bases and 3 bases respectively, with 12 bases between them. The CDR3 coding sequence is TGTGCCAGCTACAATTACGGGGAAGAGACCCAGTACTTC. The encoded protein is CASYNYGEETQYF.

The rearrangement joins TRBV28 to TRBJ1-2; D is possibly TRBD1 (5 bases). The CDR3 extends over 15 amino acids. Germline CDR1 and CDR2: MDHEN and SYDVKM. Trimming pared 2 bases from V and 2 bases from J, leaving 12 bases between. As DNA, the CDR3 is TGTGCCAGCAGTTTAAGTATTGGGGGGAACTATGGCTACACCTTC. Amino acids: CASSLSIGGNYGYTF.

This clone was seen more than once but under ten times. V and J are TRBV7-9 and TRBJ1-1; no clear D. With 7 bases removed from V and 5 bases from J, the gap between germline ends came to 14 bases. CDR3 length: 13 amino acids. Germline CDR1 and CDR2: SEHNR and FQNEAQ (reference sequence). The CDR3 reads CASTPWSETEAFF. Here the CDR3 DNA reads TGTGCCAGCACTCCATGGTCTGAAACTGAAGCTTTCTTT.

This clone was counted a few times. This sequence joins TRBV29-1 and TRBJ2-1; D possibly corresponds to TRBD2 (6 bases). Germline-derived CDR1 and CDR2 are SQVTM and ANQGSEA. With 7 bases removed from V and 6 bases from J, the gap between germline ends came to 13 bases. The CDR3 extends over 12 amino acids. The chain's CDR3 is CSGNRGFNEQFF. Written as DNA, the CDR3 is TGCAGCGGGAACCGGGGGTTCAATGAGCAGTTCTTC.

The CDR3 DNA follows: TGCGCCAGCAGCTTGAGGGCCGCGGGAGCCAGCGACGAGCAGTACTTC. Its protein is CASSLRAAGASDEQYF. The rearrangement uses TRBV5-1 and TRBJ2-7; 7 nucleotides agree with TRBD2. Germline values: CDR1 SGHRS, CDR2 YFSETQ. This CDR3 is built from 16 residues. J was trimmed by 5 bases and V by 1 base; bases with no gene match: 12.

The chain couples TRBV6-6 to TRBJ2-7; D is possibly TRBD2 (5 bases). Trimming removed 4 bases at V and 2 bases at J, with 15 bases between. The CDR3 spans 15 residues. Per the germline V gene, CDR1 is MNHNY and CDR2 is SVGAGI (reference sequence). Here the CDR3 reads CASSSSGGFTYEQYF. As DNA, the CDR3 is TGTGCCAGCAGTTCGTCTGGCGGGTTTACCTACGAGCAGTACTTC.

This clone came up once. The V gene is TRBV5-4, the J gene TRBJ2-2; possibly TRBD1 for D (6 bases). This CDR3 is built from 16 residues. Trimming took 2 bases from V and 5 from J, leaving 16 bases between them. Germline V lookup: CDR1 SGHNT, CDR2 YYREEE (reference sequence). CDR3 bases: TGTGCCAGCAGCTTCCCACAGGGTTTCGGTACCGGGGAGCTGTTTTTT. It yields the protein CASSFPQGFGTGELFF.

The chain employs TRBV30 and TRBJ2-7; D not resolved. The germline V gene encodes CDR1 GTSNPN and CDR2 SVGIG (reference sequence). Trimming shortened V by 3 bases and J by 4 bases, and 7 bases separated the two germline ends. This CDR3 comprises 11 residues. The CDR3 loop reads CAWRLSYEQYF. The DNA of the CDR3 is TGTGCCTGGAGGCTCTCTTACGAGCAGTACTTC.

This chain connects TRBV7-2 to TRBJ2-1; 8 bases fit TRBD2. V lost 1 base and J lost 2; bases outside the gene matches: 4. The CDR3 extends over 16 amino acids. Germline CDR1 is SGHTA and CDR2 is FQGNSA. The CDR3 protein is CASSLVGTRAYNEQFF. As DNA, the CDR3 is TGTGCCAGCAGCTTAGTAGGGACTAGGGCCTACAATGAGCAGTTCTTC.

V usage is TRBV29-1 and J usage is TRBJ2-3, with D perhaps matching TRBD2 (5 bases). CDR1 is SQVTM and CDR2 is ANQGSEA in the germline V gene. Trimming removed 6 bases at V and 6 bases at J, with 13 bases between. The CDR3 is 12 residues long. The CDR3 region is CSVRTSGDTQYF. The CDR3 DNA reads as TGCAGCGTCCGAACCTCGGGGGATACGCAGTATTTT.

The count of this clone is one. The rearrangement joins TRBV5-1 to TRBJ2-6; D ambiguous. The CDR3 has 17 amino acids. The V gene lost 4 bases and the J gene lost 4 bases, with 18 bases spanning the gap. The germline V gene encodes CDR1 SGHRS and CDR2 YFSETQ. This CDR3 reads CASSPTGSRPGANVLTF. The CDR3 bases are TGCGCCAGCAGCCCAACCGGGTCCCGCCCCGGGGCCAACGTCCTGACTTTC.

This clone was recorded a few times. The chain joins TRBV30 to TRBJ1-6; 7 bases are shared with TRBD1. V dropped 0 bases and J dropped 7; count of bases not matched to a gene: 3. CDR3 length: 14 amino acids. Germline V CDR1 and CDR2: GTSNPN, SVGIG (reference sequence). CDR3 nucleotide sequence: TGTGCCTGGAGTGTGGGACAGTGGAATTCACCCCTCCACTTT. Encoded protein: CAWSVGQWNSPLHF. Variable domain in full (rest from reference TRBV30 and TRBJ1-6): SQTIHQWPATLVQPVGSPLSLECTVEGTSNPNLYWYRQAAGRGLQLLFYSVGIGQISSEVPQNLSASRPQDRQFILSSKKLLLSDSGFYLCAWSVGQWNSPLHFGNGTRLTVT.

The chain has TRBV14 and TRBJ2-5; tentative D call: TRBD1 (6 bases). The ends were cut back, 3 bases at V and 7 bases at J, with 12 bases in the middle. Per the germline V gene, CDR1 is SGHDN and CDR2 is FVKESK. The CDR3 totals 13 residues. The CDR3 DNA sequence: TGTGCCAGCAGCCAGGGGGCGCAGGGGACCCAGTACTTC. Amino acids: CASSQGAQGTQYF.